Presented here are 3 T cell receptor beta chains from one specimen sequenced in a study of PD-1 blockade in mismatch repair-deficient tumors. Data came from immunoSEQ multiplex PCR; TCRdb stores just in-frame clones and leaves some out. The data hold about 19,000 clones, with more than 65% observed a single time. Here the sequenced sample was PBMCs, taken 52 weeks after starting pembrolizumab. The source is an adult with mismatch repair-deficient cancer.

The chain uses TRBV5-1 and TRBJ2-5, with TRBD2 matching 8 bases. CDR3 length: 15 residues. Germline CDR1 and CDR2: SGHRS and YFSETQ. Trimming cost V 2 bases and J 1 base; bases outside gene matches: 4. CDR3 DNA sequence: TGCGCCAGCAGCTTATGGGGGACTAGCCAAGAGACCCAGTACTTC. This sequence encodes CASSLWGTSQETQYF.

The chain has TRBV15 and TRBJ1-1; 8 bases are a match to TRBD1. This CDR3 contains 15 residues. CDR1 is LNHNV and CDR2 is YYDKDF in the germline V gene (reference sequence). V trimming: 5 bases; J trimming: 1 base; junction bases outside the gene matches: 6. The DNA for the CDR3 is TGTGCCACCAGCTTCGACAGGGGCAGGAACACTGAAGCTTTCTTT. Its protein product is CATSFDRGRNTEAFF.

The count of this clone is one. This rearrangement joins TRBV10-3 to TRBJ2-4; possible D gene TRBD2, 6 bases. Looked up from germline, CDR1 is ENHRY and CDR2 is SYGVKD. The length of the CDR3 is 12 residues. With 5 bases removed from V and 7 bases from J, the gap between germline ends came to 9 bases. CDR3 sequence reads: CAISTGGNIQYF. For the CDR3, the DNA is TGTGCCATCAGTACTGGGGGGAACATTCAGTACTTC.